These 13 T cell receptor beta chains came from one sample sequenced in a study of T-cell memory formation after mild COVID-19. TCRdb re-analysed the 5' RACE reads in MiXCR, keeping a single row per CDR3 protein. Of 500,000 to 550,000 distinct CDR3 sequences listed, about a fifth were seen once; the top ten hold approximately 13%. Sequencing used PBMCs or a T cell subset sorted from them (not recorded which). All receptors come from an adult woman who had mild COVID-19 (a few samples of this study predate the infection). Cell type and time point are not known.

CDR3 DNA: TGCAGTGCCCACGACAGGGTGCGAGAAAAACTGTTTTTT. Amino acid sequence: CSAHDRVREKLFF. The genes are TRBV20-1 and TRBJ1-4, with TRBD1 matching 7 bases. CDR3 size: 13 residues. V gave up 6 bases and J gave up 8 bases; unmatched junction bases: 9. CDR1 is DFQATT, CDR2 SNEGSKA, per germline (reference sequence).

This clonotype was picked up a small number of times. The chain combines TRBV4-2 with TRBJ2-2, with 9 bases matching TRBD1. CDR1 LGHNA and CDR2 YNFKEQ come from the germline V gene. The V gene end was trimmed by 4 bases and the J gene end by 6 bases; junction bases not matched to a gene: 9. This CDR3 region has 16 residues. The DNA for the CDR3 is TGTGCCAGCAGCCGCCCGGGACAGGGTGTGCCCGGGGAGCTGTTTTTT. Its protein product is CASSRPGQGVPGELFF.

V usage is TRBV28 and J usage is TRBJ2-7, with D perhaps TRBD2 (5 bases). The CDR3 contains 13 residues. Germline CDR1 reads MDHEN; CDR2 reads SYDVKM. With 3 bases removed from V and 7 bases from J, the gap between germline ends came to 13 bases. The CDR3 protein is CASSLGVPPEQYF. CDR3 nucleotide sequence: TGTGCCAGCAGTTTGGGAGTCCCACCGGAGCAGTACTTC.

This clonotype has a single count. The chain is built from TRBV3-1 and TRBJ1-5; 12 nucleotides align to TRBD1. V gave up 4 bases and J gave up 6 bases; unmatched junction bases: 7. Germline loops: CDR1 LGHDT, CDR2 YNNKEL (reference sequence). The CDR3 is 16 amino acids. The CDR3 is CASSPRDRGRGQPQHF. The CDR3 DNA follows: TGTGCCAGCAGCCCCCGGGACAGGGGGCGAGGTCAGCCCCAGCATTTT.

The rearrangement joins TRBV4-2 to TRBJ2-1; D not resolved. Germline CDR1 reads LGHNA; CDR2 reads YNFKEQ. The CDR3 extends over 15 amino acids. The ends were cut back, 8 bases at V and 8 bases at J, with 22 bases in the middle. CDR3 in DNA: TGTGCCAGCGGTCCGTTCGGCGGAGACCGGGATGAGCAGTTCTTC. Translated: CASGPFGGDRDEQFF.

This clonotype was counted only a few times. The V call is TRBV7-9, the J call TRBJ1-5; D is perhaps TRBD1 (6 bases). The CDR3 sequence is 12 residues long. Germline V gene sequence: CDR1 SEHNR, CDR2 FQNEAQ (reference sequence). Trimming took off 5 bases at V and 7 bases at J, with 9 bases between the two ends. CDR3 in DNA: TGTGCCAGCAGCATAACAGGGCAGCCCCAGCATTTT. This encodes CASSITGQPQHF.

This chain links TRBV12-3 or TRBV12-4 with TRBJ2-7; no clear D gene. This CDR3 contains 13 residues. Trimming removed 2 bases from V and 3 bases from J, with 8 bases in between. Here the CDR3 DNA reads TGTGCCAGCAGTTTACTCAATGGCTACGAGCAGTACTTC. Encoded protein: CASSLLNGYEQYF.

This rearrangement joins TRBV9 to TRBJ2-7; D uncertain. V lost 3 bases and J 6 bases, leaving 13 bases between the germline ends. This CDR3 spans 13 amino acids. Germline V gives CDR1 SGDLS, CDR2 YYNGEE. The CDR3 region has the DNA TGTGCCAGCAGCGGGTCCGGTTTCAGCGAGCAGTACTTC. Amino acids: CASSGSGFSEQYF.

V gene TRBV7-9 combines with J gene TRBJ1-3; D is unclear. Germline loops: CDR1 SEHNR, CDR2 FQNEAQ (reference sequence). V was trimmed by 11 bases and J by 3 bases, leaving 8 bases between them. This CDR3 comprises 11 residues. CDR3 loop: CAVRFGNTIYF. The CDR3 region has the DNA TGTGCCGTCCGCTTTGGAAACACCATATATTTT.

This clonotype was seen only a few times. DNA of the CDR3: TGCAGTGCTAGAGACGGGACAGGGGTGGGCGGCTACACCTTC. This encodes CSARDGTGVGGYTF. The chain links TRBV20-1 to TRBJ1-2, with 10 nucleotides matching TRBD1. The V gene's germline CDR1 is DFQATT and CDR2 SNEGSKA (reference sequence). This CDR3 is built from 14 residues. The trim removed 0 bases at V and 8 bases at J, leaving 6 bases unmatched.

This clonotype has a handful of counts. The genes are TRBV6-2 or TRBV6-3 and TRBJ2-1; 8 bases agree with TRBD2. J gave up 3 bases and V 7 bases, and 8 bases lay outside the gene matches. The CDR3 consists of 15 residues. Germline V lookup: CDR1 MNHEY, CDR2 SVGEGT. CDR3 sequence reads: CASTLSGSSYNEQFF. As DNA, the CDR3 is TGTGCCAGCACCCTAAGCGGGAGTAGCTACAATGAGCAGTTCTTC.

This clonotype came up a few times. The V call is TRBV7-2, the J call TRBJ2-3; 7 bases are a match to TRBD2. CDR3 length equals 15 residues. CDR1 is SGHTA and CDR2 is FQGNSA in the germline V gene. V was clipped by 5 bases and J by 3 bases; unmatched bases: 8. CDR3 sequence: CASSPKTGGTDTQYF. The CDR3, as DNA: TGTGCCAGCAGCCCGAAGACCGGGGGGACAGATACGCAGTATTTT.

The CDR3 DNA reads TGCAGTGCTAACAGACAGGGTAGGAGCTCCTACGAGCAGTACTTC. Encoded protein: CSANRQGRSSYEQYF. The chain is built from TRBV20-1 and TRBJ2-7; 7 bases are a match to TRBD1. Germline CDR1 and CDR2: DFQATT and SNEGSKA (reference sequence). With V trimmed by 4 bases and J by 0 bases, 9 bases remained unmatched. This CDR3 is 15 amino acids long.